The 7 T cell receptor beta chains reported below all come from one sample, sequenced in a study of T cell clonality in common variable immunodeficiency. Measured with immunoSEQ multiplex PCR; TCRdb has only the in-frame clones, and not every one. The table lists about 41,000 clones, with no singletons. Sequenced input: peripheral blood mononuclear cells. These receptors were taken from a person between 18 and 75 years old in good health.

This clone was recorded a few times. The read finishes 3 residues shy of the CDR3 end, and the germline J gene is used to complete it. The chain couples TRBV6-2 or TRBV6-3 to TRBJ2-4; D remains unclear. Germline CDR1 and CDR2: MNHEY and SVGEGT. This CDR3 spans 13 amino acids. The V and J ends lost 6 bases and 0 bases respectively, with 6 bases between them. CDR3 sequence reads: CASSLAAKNIQYF. The DNA read from the CDR3 is TGTGCCAGCAGCCTGGCAGCCAAAAACATT.

This clone was observed at least ten times. The read terminates 3 residues before the CDR3 end, so the remaining end is supplied by the germline J gene. V is TRBV18 and J is TRBJ1-6; D gene uncertain. The V end was cut by 5 bases, the J end by 9 bases, with 14 bases between. CDR3 length equals 14 residues. In germline, CDR1 is KGHSH, CDR2 LQKENI. This CDR3 reads CASSVDSASSPLHF. Partial CDR3 DNA: TGTGCCAGCTCAGTGGACTCCGCGAGTTCACCC.

This clone came up many times. The CDR3 extends 3 residues past the end of the read, so its final part is completed from the germline J gene. The chain couples TRBV11-3 to TRBJ2-1; the match to TRBD1 covers 7 bases. CDR1 and CDR2 from the germline V gene are SGHNT and YENEEA. The CDR3 totals 15 residues. J was trimmed by 4 bases and V by 5 bases; bases with no gene match: 8. CDR3 DNA (partial): TGTGCCAGCAGCACCGGAGACAGGGATTACAATGAG. Translating gives CASSTGDRDYNE. In full, the CDR3 is CASSTGDRDYNEQFF.

This clone was seen ten or more times. The read ends 3 residues early relative to the CDR3; the germline J gene fills the gap. The J gene is TRBJ2-1, the V gene TRBV6-2 or TRBV6-3; 7 bases are a match to TRBD2. Unmatched junction bases numbered 6, after V lost 7 bases and J lost 3 bases. The CDR3 is 14 amino acids. Germline assignment: CDR1 MNHEY and CDR2 SVGEGT. The CDR3 protein is CASTVGLFYNEQFF. CDR3 bases read: TGTGCCAGCACCGTGGGACTATTCTACAATGAG.

Ten or more counts support this clone. Sequencing ends 3 residues short of the CDR3 end; the germline J gene provides the rest. The chain employs TRBV30 and TRBJ2-3; 7 bases are a match to TRBD2. Losses at the gene ends were 3 bases for V and 1 base for J; bases not matched to a gene: 7. Germline CDR1 is GTSNPN and CDR2 is SVGIG (reference sequence). This CDR3 comprises 15 residues. Here the CDR3 reads CAWSVGLAGTDTQYF. The CDR3 bases that were read are TGTGCCTGGAGCGTGGGGCTAGCGGGCACAGATACG.

This clone was seen many times. From the germline J gene comes the end of the CDR3, since the read stops 3 residues before it. The chain has TRBV7-2 and TRBJ1-2; weak D call: TRBD1 (5 bases). The V and J ends lost 5 bases and 4 bases respectively, with 11 bases between them. The CDR3 is 13 residues long. Per germline, CDR1 SGHTA and CDR2 FQGNSA. The sequenced part of the CDR3 DNA is TGTGCCAGCAGCCGGGGGATCCCCTATGGC. Its protein product is CASSRGIPYG. The entire CDR3 protein reads CASSRGIPYGYTF.

About this clone itself: The read ends 3 residues early relative to the CDR3; the germline J gene fills the gap. The chain uses TRBV7-3 and TRBJ2-5; 11 bases agree with TRBD2. Germline CDR1 SGHTA, CDR2 FQGTGA. With V trimmed by 2 bases and J by 4 bases, 6 bases remained unmatched. This CDR3 comprises 16 residues. The CDR3 spells CASSLDGLAGGETQYF. Incomplete CDR3 DNA: TGTGCCAGCAGCTTAGATGGCCTAGCGGGAGGAGAGACC. The entire variable domain, with the rest obtained from reference TRBV7-3 and TRBJ2-5, is as follows: GAGVSQTPSNKVTEKGKYVELRCDPISGHTALYWYRQSLGQGPEFLIYFQGTGAADDSGLPNDRFFAVRPEGSVSTLKIQRTERGDSAVYLCASSLDGLAGGETQYFGPGTRLLVL.